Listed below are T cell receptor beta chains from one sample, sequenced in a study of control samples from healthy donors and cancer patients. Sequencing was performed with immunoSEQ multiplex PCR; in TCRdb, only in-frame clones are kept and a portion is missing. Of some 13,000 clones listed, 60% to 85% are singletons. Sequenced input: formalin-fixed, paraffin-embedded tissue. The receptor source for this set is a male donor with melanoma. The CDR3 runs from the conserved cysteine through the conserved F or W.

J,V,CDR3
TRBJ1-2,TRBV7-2,CASSLGQGIGGYTF
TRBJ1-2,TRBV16,CASSQFTGLRNGYTF
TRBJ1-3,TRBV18,CATFRGTGHDSGNTIYF
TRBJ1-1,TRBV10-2,CASSPTNTEAFF
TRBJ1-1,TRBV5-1,CASSLGIRQPTNTEAFF
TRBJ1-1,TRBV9,CASSVGTVRGMNTEAFF
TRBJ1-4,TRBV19,CASSFRSGYNEKLFF
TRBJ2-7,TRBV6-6,CASSSPTLSSYEQYF
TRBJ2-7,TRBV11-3,CASSPGLGSHEQYF
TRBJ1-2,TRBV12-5,CASGLGTNYGYTF
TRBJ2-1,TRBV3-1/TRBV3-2,CASSDTGGYNEQFF
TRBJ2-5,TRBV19,CASSRPKETQYF
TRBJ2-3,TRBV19,CASSIAGAGADTQYF
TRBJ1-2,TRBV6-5,CASSLYRGGYGYTF
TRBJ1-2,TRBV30,CAWSDQGATMDGYTF
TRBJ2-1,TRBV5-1,CASSRVSDSSYNEQFF
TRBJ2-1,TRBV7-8,CASSPARNGVGEQFF
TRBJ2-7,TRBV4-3,CASSQDTSGGGYEQYF
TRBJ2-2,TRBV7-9,CASSRGAGGGGELFF
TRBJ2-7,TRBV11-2,CASSLVRGGQQYF
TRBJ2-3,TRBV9,CASSGGSTDTQYF
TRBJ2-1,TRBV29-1,CSVDQRTYNEQFF
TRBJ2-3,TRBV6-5,CASSYTPSIGGSTQYF
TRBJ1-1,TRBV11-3,CASSLDFDTEAFF
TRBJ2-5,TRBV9,CASSAEGAPETQYF
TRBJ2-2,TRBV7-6,CASSSGQNTGELFF
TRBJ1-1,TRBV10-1,CASMTGPRVGEAFF
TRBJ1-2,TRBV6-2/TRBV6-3,CASSYPAGGNYGYTF
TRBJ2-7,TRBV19,CASSKGSSSYEQYF
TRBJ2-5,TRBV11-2,CASSDSGAVGETQYF
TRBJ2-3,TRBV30,CAWTPTTDTQYF
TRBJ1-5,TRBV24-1,CATSSSFGNQPQHF
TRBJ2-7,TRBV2,CASSTDRSSYEQYF
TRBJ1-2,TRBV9,CASSPDRGRSGYTF
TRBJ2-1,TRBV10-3,CAISESMAGSYNEQFF
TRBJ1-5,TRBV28,CASSLSGGQRQPQHF
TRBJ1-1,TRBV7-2,CASSSLWGGTEAFF
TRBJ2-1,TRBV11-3,CASSSAIRDDDNEQFF
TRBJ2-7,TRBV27,CASSHRDRVYEQYF
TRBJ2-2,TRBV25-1,CASSEAGELFF
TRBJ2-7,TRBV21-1,CASSIYYEQYF
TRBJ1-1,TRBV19,CASSSRQQINTEAFF